This note documents a single TCR beta chain sequence. Its specificity is unknown. Sequencing ends 3 residues short of the CDR3 end; the germline J gene provides the rest. This entry belongs to a study of T cells in women clearing cervical HPV infection. As for the study in general: Blood came at first lesion visit for cases, post-clearance for controls. The study's findings and limits: Repertoire richness, not evenness, was significantly elevated in CIN3+ cases versus controls. TRBV6-7 relative abundance averaged 0.11% in cases and 0.15% to 0.2% in controls.

immunoSEQ multiplex PCR used an average of roughly 1,100 ng genomic DNA. Some clones are missing from TCRdb's copy, which holds only in-frame ones; the method was immunoSEQ multiplex PCR. Its table records fewer than 25,000 clones. Trimming left V 5 bases short and J 4 bases short, with 16 bases between. Germline V CDR1 and CDR2: MDHEN, SYDVKM. The CDR3 loop spans 15 amino acids. Input material: blood buffy coat. This sequence was found in a woman aged 18-70 years with a cervical HPV16 infection that either progressed to CIN3+ or cleared (not recorded which). The chain couples TRBV28 to TRBJ2-3; D not resolved. The CDR3 loop is CASSPSYSVPDTQYF. The sequenced CDR3 bases are TGTGCCAGCAGTCCCTCTTACTCGGTCCCAGATACG. Full variable domain (missing parts from reference TRBV28 and TRBJ2-3): DVKVTQSSRYLVKRTGEKVFLECVQDMDHENMFWYRQDPGLGLRLIYFSYDVKMKEKGDIPEGYSVSREKKERFSLILESASTNQTSMYLCASSPSYSVPDTQYFGPGTRLTVL.